This T cell receptor (beta chain) was recovered during a study of long-term antiretroviral therapy in people with HIV. With regard to this clone: Its antigen is not identified.

The assay used was immunoSEQ (version v3.0), run at survey level. Here immunoSEQ multiplex PCR was the method, and the copy in TCRdb shows in-frame clones only, minus some. The profile shows tens of thousands of clones, around 86% of them singletons. V lost 5 bases, J lost 0 bases, and 19 bases lay in between. This CDR3 has 17 amino acids. From germline, CDR1 is LNHNV and CDR2 YYDKDF (reference sequence). Study-level findings and limits: Diversity increased after ART yet remained lower than in transplant donor controls. Documentation of ART adherence, viral resistance or therapy changes was absent.

This material consisted of unsorted PBMCs, taken 1 year after starting antiretroviral therapy. This chain connects TRBV15 to TRBJ1-1, with D hard to call. The TCR originated in a man younger than 35 with HIV. Here the CDR3 DNA reads TGTGCCACCAGCTCCAAGGGTCCACATGAGATGAACACTGAAGCTTTCTTT. This sequence encodes CATSSKGPHEMNTEAFF.